This T cell receptor beta chain is from a study of blood T cell repertoires in COVID-19. Whole-study context: Whether acute or convalescent, the COVID-19 samples came from the United States, Italy and Spain.

TCRdb's table, derived via immunoSEQ multiplex PCR, lists solely in-frame clones and lacks some. The top ten clones hold about 5.2% of a sample with approximately 300,000 clones, around 90% of them seen once. V was clipped by 6 bases and J by 0 bases, with 9 bases between them. The CDR3 runs to 13 residues. Germline CDR1 is SGHVS and CDR2 is FQNEAQ. Donors were grouped by their self-reported clinical history. The specimen sequenced was PBMCs or T cells enriched from blood (not recorded which). This TCR came from a man in his sixties who had recovered from COVID-19. J is TRBJ2-7 and V is TRBV7-8, with a tentative D call TRBD2 (6 bases). The CDR3 DNA sequence: TGTGCCAGCAGGGCTAGCGACTCCTACGAGCAGTACTTC. Residues: CASRASDSYEQYF.